This T cell receptor beta chain was retrieved from a study of blood T cell repertoires in COVID-19. Authors' data handling: Reference gene primer amplification in the assay estimated nucleated cell counts. Profiling relied on immunoSEQ multiplex PCR, and the TCRdb table lists in-frame clones only, not all of them. That table supplies the V and J calls and clone size; D and trimming were determined from the DNA. The sample lists 200,000 to 300,000 clones; about nine tenths were seen once. The sequencing input was peripheral blood. This TCR was recovered from a man aged 60 to 69 who had recovered from COVID-19.

The CDR3 coding sequence is TGTGCCAGCAGTTACCCGAGCCGGACTAGCGGGGGGGCCAAAAACATTCAGTACTTC. This translates into CASSYPSRTSGGAKNIQYF. This chain joins TRBV6-2 or TRBV6-3 and TRBJ2-4; TRBD2 agrees at 14 bases. V was clipped by 2 bases and J by 1 base; unmatched bases: 7. This CDR3 region has 19 residues. The germline V gene encodes CDR1 MNHEY and CDR2 SVGEGT.